The 16 T cell receptor beta chains reported below all come from one sample, sequenced in a study of blood T cell repertoires in COVID-19. Here immunoSEQ multiplex PCR was the method, and the copy in TCRdb shows in-frame clones only, minus some. Of nearly 400,000 clones in the sample, roughly nine tenths are singletons; the top ten hold approximately 1.5%. Sequencing used PBMCs or T cells enriched from blood (not recorded which). Every receptor here comes from a woman between 25 and 40 years old who had recovered from COVID-19.

This clone was seen a single time. This chain uses TRBV29-1 with TRBJ1-2; 8 positions match TRBD1. Germline CDR1 SQVTM, CDR2 ANQGSEA. The CDR3 sequence is 12 residues long. V was clipped by 5 bases and J by 3 bases; unmatched bases: 2. The CDR3 DNA reads TGCAGCGTTATGACAGGGGACTATGGCTACACCTTC. Translated, it gives CSVMTGDYGYTF.

V is TRBV2 and J is TRBJ1-2, with D uncertain. CDR1 and CDR2 from the germline V gene are SNHLY and FYNNEI. The V and J ends lost 5 bases and 3 bases respectively, with 7 bases between them. This CDR3 comprises 12 residues. The DNA of the CDR3 is TGTGCCAGCAGTAAAATCGACTATGGCTACACCTTC. Residues: CASSKIDYGYTF. The complete variable domain, with remaining parts taken from reference TRBV2 and TRBJ1-2, reads EPEVTQTPSHQVTQMGQEVILRCVPISNHLYFYWYRQILGQKVEFLVSFYNNEISEKSEIFDDQFSVERPDGSNFTLKIRSTKLEDSAMYFCASSKIDYGYTFGSGTRLTVV.

This chain uses TRBV7-9 with TRBJ1-6; no definite D call. V lost 5 bases and J lost 8, with 22 bases in between. Germline assignment: CDR1 SEHNR and CDR2 FQNEAQ (reference sequence). The CDR3 contains 17 residues. The CDR3 sequence: CASSPPVEVPMDSPLHF. The DNA of the CDR3 is TGTGCCAGCAGCCCCCCAGTGGAGGTGCCGATGGATTCACCCCTCCACTTT.

The gene calls are TRBV18 and TRBJ1-5; TRBD1 is a possible D gene (6 bases). The CDR3 length is 15 residues. Per germline, CDR1 KGHSH and CDR2 LQKENI. Trimming removed 4 bases from V and 1 base from J, with 11 bases in between. The CDR3 nucleotides read TGTGCCAGCTCACTTACAGGGAAGAGCAATCAGCCCCAGCATTTT. It specifies CASSLTGKSNQPQHF.

The V and J genes are TRBV5-1 and TRBJ2-7, with 13 bases that match TRBD2. Looked up from germline, CDR1 is SGHRS and CDR2 is YFSETQ. V shed 4 bases and J 2 bases; nucleotides not matched to a gene: 3. This CDR3 region has 15 residues. The CDR3 is CASSQGTSGAYEQYF. The CDR3 DNA is TGCGCCAGCAGCCAGGGGACTAGCGGGGCCTACGAGCAGTACTTC.

This chain joins TRBV29-1 and TRBJ1-2, with D maybe TRBD1 (6 bases). The germline gives CDR1 SQVTM, CDR2 ANQGSEA. The CDR3 extends over 15 amino acids. V was pared by 6 bases and J by 4 bases, with 21 bases between. The CDR3 DNA follows: TGCAGCGTCCGCCCACAGGGAGGGAAGTTCTATGGCTACACCTTC. This gives the protein CSVRPQGGKFYGYTF.

This chain connects TRBV4-1 to TRBJ1-2; possible D gene TRBD1, 6 bases. The CDR3 consists of 16 residues. In germline, CDR1 is MGHRA, CDR2 YSYEKL. With 0 bases removed from V and 3 bases from J, the gap between germline ends came to 14 bases. The CDR3 nucleotides are TGCGCCAGCAGCCAAGATCAGGGGCGAAGAGACTATGGCTACACCTTC. Its translation: CASSQDQGRRDYGYTF.

The chain uses TRBV6-5 and TRBJ2-7; TRBD1 matches at 9 bases. Germline trimming cut 7 bases from V and 6 bases from J; bases unmatched to any gene: 7. This CDR3 region has 13 residues. Per the germline V gene, CDR1 is MNHEY and CDR2 is SVGAGI. CDR3 DNA sequence: TGTGCCAGCACACGGGACAGGGACTCCGAGCAGTACTTC. Translation gives CASTRDRDSEQYF.

CDR3 protein: CASSRRGPGELFF. CDR3 DNA sequence: TGCGCCAGCAGCCGGAGAGGGCCCGGGGAGCTGTTTTTT. This rearrangement joins TRBV5-1 to TRBJ2-2, with D perhaps matching TRBD2 (5 bases). The CDR3 runs 13 residues. Trimming removed 4 bases at V and 6 bases at J, with 10 bases between. CDR1 and CDR2 (germline): SGHRS, YFSETQ. Full variable domain (remainder filled in from reference TRBV5-1 and TRBJ2-2): KAGVTQTPRYLIKTRGQQVTLSCSPISGHRSVSWYQQTPGQGLQFLFEYFSETQRNKGNFPGRFSGRQFSNSRSEMNVSTLELGDSALYLCASSRRGPGELFFGEGSRLTVL.

This clone was detected once. The chain combines TRBV12-3 or TRBV12-4 with TRBJ2-5; D is uncertain. CDR3 length: 13 residues. V lost 7 bases and J lost 5, with 14 bases in between. Written as DNA, the CDR3 is TGTGCCAGCACTGGGCGAATGTGGGAGACCCAGTACTTC. Amino acid sequence: CASTGRMWETQYF.

This clone was seen just once. The chain couples TRBV24-1 to TRBJ1-1, with 7 bases aligning to TRBD1. Germline CDR1 is KGHDR and CDR2 is SFDVKD. V trimming: 2 bases; J trimming: 1 base; junction bases outside the gene matches: 6. The CDR3 runs 16 residues. CDR3 residues: CATSDSRRQGNTEAFF. The CDR3 bases are TGTGCCACCAGTGATTCGAGACGACAGGGGAACACTGAAGCTTTCTTT.

The chain carries TRBV7-2 and TRBJ1-1, with a tentative D call TRBD1 (5 bases). V was clipped by 5 bases and J by 11 bases, with 24 bases between them. The CDR3 length is 15 residues. The germline V gene has CDR1 SGHTA and CDR2 FQGNSA. The CDR3, as DNA: TGTGCCAGCAGCAGAAGCCGGGCCGGGGGTTGGACGGCTTTCTTT. Its translation is CASSRSRAGGWTAFF.

The chain recombines TRBV25-1 with TRBJ1-1; D unclear. Trimming stripped 6 bases from V and 1 base from J, with 9 bases between. Germline V CDR1 and CDR2: MGHDK, SYGVNS. The CDR3 loop spans 13 amino acids. DNA for the CDR3: TGTGCCAGCAGGGCAGTGGCGAACACTGAAGCTTTCTTT. Protein sequence: CASRAVANTEAFF. Combining the CDR3 with reference TRBV25-1 and TRBJ1-1 gives the whole variable domain EADIYQTPRYLVIGTGKKITLECSQTMGHDKMYWYQQDPGMELHLIHYSYGVNSTEKGDLSSESTVSRIRTEHFPLTLESARPSHTSQYLCASRAVANTEAFFGQGTRLTVV.

V is TRBV5-1 and J is TRBJ1-5; 8 positions match TRBD1. V gave up 0 bases and J gave up 6 bases; unmatched junction bases: 8. Germline-derived CDR1 and CDR2 are SGHRS and YFSETQ. The CDR3 covers 16 residues. The CDR3 loop reads CASSLEAGGRSQPQHF. CDR3 nucleotide sequence: TGCGCCAGCAGCTTGGAGGCAGGGGGCCGAAGTCAGCCCCAGCATTTT.

J is TRBJ1-1 and V is TRBV2, with D maybe TRBD1 (6 bases). CDR3 length equals 16 residues. V was pared by 7 bases and J by 1 base, with 19 bases between. The germline V gene has CDR1 SNHLY and CDR2 FYNNEI. DNA of the CDR3: TGTGCCAGCAAGGCCGAGGGGGTAAGGGGGAACACTGAAGCTTTCTTT. Protein: CASKAEGVRGNTEAFF.

The rearrangement joins TRBV5-1 to TRBJ2-5, with D possibly TRBD2 on 6 matching bases. Germline CDR1 is SGHRS and CDR2 is YFSETQ. The CDR3 length is 15 residues. Between the trimmed V and J ends, which lost 6 bases and 1 base, there was a span of 16 bases. Written as DNA, the CDR3 is TGCGCCAGCACCTCCGGAGGGCGGGGCCAAGAGACCCAGTACTTC. Protein sequence: CASTSGGRGQETQYF.